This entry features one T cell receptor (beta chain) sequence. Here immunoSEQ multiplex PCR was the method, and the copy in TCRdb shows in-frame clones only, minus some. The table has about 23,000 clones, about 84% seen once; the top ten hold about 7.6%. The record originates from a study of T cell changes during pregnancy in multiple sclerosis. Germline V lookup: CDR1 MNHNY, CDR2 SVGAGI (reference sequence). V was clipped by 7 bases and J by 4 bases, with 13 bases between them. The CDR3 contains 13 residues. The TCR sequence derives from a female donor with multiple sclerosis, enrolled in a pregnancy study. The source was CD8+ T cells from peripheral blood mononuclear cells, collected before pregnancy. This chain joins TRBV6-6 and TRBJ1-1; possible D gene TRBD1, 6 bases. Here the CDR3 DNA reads TGTGCCAGCAATCTACAGGGTACCACTGAAGCTTTCTTT. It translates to CASNLQGTTEAFF.